This T cell receptor beta chain was found in a study of blood T cell repertoires in COVID-19. Looking at the study overall: Samples of COVID-19 (acute and convalescent) were obtained from the United States, Italy and Spain.

Source study methods: Estimates of nucleated cell counts were drawn from the amplification of reference gene primers. The table came from immunoSEQ multiplex PCR; TCRdb's copy has only in-frame clones and leaves some out. V and J calls and clone size follow that table, whereas D and trimming were derived from the DNA. The data show some 210,000 clones, with about 94% seen just once and over 0.75% held by the top ten. J gave up 0 bases and V 5 bases, and 6 bases lay outside the gene matches. The germline gives CDR1 SEHNR, CDR2 FQNEAQ (reference sequence). The CDR3 loop spans 17 amino acids. The specimen was peripheral blood. The origin of this receptor is a man aged 60-69 years with COVID-19, enrolled during active disease. The rearrangement uses TRBV7-9 and TRBJ2-6; 8 nucleotides match TRBD1. The CDR3 DNA sequence: TGTGCCAGCAGCAGAGGGACAGGCGTCTCTGGGGCCAACGTCCTGACTTTC. It yields the protein CASSRGTGVSGANVLTF.